This TCR beta chain was observed in a study of T cell responses to AZD1222 COVID-19 vaccine. The study, taken as a whole, reports: AZD1222 recipients seropositive at baseline numbered only 6 or 7.

From germline, CDR1 is MNHEY and CDR2 SVGEGT. The CDR3 contains 18 residues. Trimming at V came to 5 bases and at J to 0 bases, leaving 12 bases not matched to a gene. This clone is a singleton in its sample. Antigen unknown. The table came from immunoSEQ multiplex PCR; TCRdb's copy has only in-frame clones and leaves some out. The data hold approximately 80,000 clones, with around 93% observed a single time. Sample: peripheral blood, taken 28 days after the second AZD1222 dose. This sequence originates from an adult who received the AZD1222 COVID-19 vaccine. This rearrangement joins TRBV6-2 or TRBV6-3 to TRBJ2-1; 8 positions agree with TRBD2. The CDR3 DNA sequence: TGTGCCAGCAGTCGGCGGGCCCAGCGGGGGAGCTCCTACAATGAGCAGTTCTTC. Protein: CASSRRAQRGSSYNEQFF.